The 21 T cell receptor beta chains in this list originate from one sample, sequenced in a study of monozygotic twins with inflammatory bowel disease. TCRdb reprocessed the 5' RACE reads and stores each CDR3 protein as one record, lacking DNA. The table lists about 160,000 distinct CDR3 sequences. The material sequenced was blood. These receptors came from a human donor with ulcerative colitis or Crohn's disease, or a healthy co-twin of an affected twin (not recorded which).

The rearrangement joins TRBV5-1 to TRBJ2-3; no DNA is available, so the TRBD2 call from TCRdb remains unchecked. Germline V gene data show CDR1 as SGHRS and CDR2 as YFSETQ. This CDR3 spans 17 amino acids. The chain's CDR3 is CASSLAVVAGDSDTQYF.

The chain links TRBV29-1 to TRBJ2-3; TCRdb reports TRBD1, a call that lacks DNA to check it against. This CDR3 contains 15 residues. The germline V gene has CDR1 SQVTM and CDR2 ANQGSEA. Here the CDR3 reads CSVERAGGGTDTQYF.

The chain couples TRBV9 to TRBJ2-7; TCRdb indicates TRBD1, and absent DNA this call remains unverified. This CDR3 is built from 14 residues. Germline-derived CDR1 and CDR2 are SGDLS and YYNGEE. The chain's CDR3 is CASSISRGGNEQYF. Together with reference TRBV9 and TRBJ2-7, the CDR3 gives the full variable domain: DSGVTQTPKHLITATGQRVTLRCSPRSGDLSVYWYQQSLDQGLQFLIQYYNGEERAKGNILERFSAQQFPDLHSELNLSSLELGDSALYFCASSISRGGNEQYFGPGTRLTVT.

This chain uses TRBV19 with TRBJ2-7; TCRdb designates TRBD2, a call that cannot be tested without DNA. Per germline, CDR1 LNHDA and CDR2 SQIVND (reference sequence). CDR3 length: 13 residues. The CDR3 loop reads CASSNGPSHEQYF.

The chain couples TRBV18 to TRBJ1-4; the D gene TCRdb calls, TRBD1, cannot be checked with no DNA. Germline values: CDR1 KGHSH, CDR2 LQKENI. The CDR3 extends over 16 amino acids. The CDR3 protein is CASSQPGATTNEKLFF.

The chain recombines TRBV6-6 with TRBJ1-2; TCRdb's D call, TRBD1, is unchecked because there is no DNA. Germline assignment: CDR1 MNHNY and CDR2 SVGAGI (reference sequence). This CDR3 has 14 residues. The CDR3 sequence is CASSYGTGDYGYTF.

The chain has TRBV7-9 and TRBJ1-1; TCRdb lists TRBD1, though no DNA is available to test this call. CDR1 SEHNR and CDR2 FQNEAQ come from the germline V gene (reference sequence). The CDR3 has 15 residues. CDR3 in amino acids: CASSLYRGRGTEAFF.

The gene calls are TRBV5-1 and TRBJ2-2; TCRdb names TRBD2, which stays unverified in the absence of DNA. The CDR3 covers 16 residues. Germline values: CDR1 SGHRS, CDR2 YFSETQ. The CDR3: CASSTAGGRNTGELFF.

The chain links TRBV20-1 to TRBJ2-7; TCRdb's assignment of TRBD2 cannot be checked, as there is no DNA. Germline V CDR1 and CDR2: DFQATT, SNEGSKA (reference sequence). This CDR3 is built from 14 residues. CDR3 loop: CSARDGGSFYEQYF.

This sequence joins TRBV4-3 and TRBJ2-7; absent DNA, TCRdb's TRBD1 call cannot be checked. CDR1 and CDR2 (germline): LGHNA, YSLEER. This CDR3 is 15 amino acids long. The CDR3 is CASSRDRGAVYEQYF.

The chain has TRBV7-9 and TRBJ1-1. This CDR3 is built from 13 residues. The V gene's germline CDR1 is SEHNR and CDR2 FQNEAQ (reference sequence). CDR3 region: CASSPEWNTEAFF.

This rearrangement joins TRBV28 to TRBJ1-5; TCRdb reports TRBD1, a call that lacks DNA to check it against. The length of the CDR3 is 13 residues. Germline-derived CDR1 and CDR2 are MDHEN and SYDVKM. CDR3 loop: CASSLRGGQPQHF.

The CDR3 region is CASSFRTGGLAGELFF. This chain connects TRBV7-8 to TRBJ2-2; the TCRdb D gene call, TRBD1, has no DNA to confirm it. Germline-derived CDR1 and CDR2 are SGHVS and FQNEAQ. The CDR3 covers 16 residues.

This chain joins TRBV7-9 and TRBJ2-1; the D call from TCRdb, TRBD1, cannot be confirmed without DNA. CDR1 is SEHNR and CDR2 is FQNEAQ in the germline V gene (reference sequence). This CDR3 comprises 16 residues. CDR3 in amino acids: CASSTTGGLYLNEQFF.

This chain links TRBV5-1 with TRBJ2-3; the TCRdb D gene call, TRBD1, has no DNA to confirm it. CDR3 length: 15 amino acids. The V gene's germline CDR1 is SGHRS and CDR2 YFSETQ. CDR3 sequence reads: CASSLRDAATDTQYF.

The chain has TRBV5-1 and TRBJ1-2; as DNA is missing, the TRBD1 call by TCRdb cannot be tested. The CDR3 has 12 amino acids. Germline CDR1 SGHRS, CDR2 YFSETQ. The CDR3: CASSFQGNGYTF.

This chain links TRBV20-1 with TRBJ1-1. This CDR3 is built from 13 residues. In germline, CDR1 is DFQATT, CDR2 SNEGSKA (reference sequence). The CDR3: CSASFRANTEAFF.

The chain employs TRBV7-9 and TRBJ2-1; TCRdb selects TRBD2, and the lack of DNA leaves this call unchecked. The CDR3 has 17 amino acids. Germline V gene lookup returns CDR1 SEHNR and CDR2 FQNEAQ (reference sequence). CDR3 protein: CASSSKEAGLVGNEQFF.

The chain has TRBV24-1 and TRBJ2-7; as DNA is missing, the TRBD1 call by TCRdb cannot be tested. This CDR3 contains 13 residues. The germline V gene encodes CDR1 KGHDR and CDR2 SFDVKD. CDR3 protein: CATSAVGGAEQYF.

Here the CDR3 reads CASSQGQGTSYNEQFF. The chain uses TRBV18 and TRBJ2-1; no DNA is available, so the TRBD1 call from TCRdb remains unchecked. CDR1 KGHSH and CDR2 LQKENI come from the germline V gene. The CDR3 covers 16 residues.

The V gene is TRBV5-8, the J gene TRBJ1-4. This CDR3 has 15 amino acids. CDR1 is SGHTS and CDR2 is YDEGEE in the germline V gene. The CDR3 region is CASTSGGGFNEKLFF.